These 20 T cell receptor beta chains were sequenced from one sample in a study of blood T cell repertoires in COVID-19. Sequencing used immunoSEQ multiplex PCR; TCRdb keeps in-frame clones, though not all of them. The sample carries 55,000 to 70,000 clones, roughly 79% recorded once. The source material was peripheral blood. Every receptor here comes from a man in his 60s with acute or convalescent COVID-19.

This chain links TRBV28 with TRBJ1-2; 11 bases fit TRBD1. Germline values: CDR1 MDHEN, CDR2 SYDVKM. Losses at the gene ends were 2 bases for V and 4 bases for J; bases not matched to a gene: 3. The CDR3 totals 15 residues. The CDR3 nucleotides are TGTGCCAGCAGTTTAGGGACAGGGGGAATCTATGGCTACACCTTC. Amino acids: CASSLGTGGIYGYTF.

The V call is TRBV10-3, the J call TRBJ1-2; D unclear. The germline V gene encodes CDR1 ENHRY and CDR2 SYGVKD. This CDR3 is built from 15 residues. V dropped 6 bases and J dropped 0 bases, with 14 bases sitting between them. In DNA form, the CDR3 reads TGTGCCATCAGGTCAAGGTCGGAGACTAACTATGGCTACACCTTC. Translation: CAIRSRSETNYGYTF.

CDR3 bases: TGCAGCGTTGGGTGGGTTACAGGGCCGCGGGGCTACACCTTC. Translation: CSVGWVTGPRGYTF. This chain connects TRBV29-1 to TRBJ1-2; perhaps TRBD1 as D (6 bases). The V end lost 4 bases, the J end lost 8 bases, and 20 bases lay between the germline ends. CDR1 and CDR2 (germline): SQVTM, ANQGSEA. This CDR3 is built from 14 residues.

This clone was seen a single time. V and J are TRBV24-1 and TRBJ1-5; no definite D call. Germline V lookup: CDR1 KGHDR, CDR2 SFDVKD. The CDR3 loop spans 12 amino acids. Trimming took off 5 bases at V and 3 bases at J, with 4 bases between the two ends. In DNA, the CDR3 is TGTGCCACCAGTGGTATCAATCAGCCCCAGCATTTT. The encoded protein is CATSGINQPQHF.

This clone was picked up a small number of times. The CDR3 protein is CASSAGGNTEAFF. The CDR3 DNA sequence: TGTGCCAGCAGCGCGGGAGGGAACACTGAAGCTTTCTTT. This chain uses TRBV9 with TRBJ1-1; D gene unclear. Germline V gene lookup returns CDR1 SGDLS and CDR2 YYNGEE. The CDR3 totals 13 residues. V was cut by 3 bases and J by 1 base, with 7 bases left in between.

The chain uses TRBV23-1 and TRBJ1-6, with 8 positions matching TRBD1. TRBV23-1 is noted as an ORF with a role that remains uncertain. V shed 4 bases and J 0 bases; nucleotides not matched to a gene: 11. The CDR3 consists of 19 residues. For the CDR3, the DNA is TGCGCCAGCAGTCTAGGACAGGGCAAAGAGGGCTCCTATAATTCACCCCTCCACTTT. Protein sequence: CASSLGQGKEGSYNSPLHF.

This clone has just a few counts. V and J are TRBV24-1 and TRBJ2-1; D is undetermined. Per the germline V gene, CDR1 is KGHDR and CDR2 is SFDVKD. The CDR3 runs 12 residues. Trimming took off 7 bases at V and 9 bases at J, with 12 bases between the two ends. As DNA, the CDR3 is TGTGCCACCAGCTCCCGGTTCCCTGAGCAGTTCTTC. The encoded protein is CATSSRFPEQFF.

This chain uses TRBV9 with TRBJ2-1; 10 positions match TRBD2. The germline V gene encodes CDR1 SGDLS and CDR2 YYNGEE. Trimming took 4 bases from V and 7 from J; bases not matched to a gene: 8. This CDR3 contains 15 residues. The CDR3 reads CASSITGTSANEQFF. The CDR3 DNA reads TGTGCCAGCAGCATCACCGGGACTAGCGCGAATGAGCAGTTCTTC.

The rearrangement joins TRBV7-9 to TRBJ2-6, with a tentative D call TRBD2 (6 bases). CDR3 length: 16 amino acids. Trimming stripped 8 bases from V and 0 bases from J, with 14 bases between. Germline V gene sequence: CDR1 SEHNR, CDR2 FQNEAQ (reference sequence). The CDR3 sequence: CASGLAGRSGANVLTF. The CDR3 coding sequence is TGTGCCAGCGGCCTTGCGGGACGCTCTGGGGCCAACGTCCTGACTTTC.

This chain connects TRBV5-6 to TRBJ1-2; 9 bases agree with TRBD1. Per germline, CDR1 SGHDT and CDR2 YYEEEE. CDR3 length: 15 amino acids. Unmatched junction bases numbered 9, after V lost 7 bases and J lost 2 bases. CDR3 protein: CASASSGTGNYGYTF. The CDR3 region has the DNA TGTGCCAGCGCCTCCTCTGGGACAGGGAACTATGGCTACACCTTC.

This rearrangement joins TRBV19 to TRBJ1-5, with TRBD1 identical over 9 bases. With V trimmed by 4 bases and J by 4 bases, 11 bases remained unmatched. Germline loops: CDR1 LNHDA, CDR2 SQIVND (reference sequence). The CDR3 has 17 amino acids. CDR3 sequence (DNA): TGTGCCAGTAGTACCTCTTGGGACAGGGTCGTGAATCAGCCCCAGCATTTT. Its translation: CASSTSWDRVVNQPQHF. Combining the CDR3 with reference TRBV19 and TRBJ1-5 gives the whole variable domain DGGITQSPKYLFRKEGQNVTLSCEQNLNHDAMYWYRQDPGQGLRLIYYSQIVNDFQKGDIAEGYSVSREKKESFPLTVTSAQKNPTAFYLCASSTSWDRVVNQPQHFGDGTRLSIL.

With regard to this clone: Other nucleotide sequences in the sample specify the same CDR3. This chain connects TRBV7-2 to TRBJ1-1, with a possible D match to TRBD1 (6 bases). Trimming removed 3 bases from V and 4 bases from J, with 9 bases in between. Germline CDR1 is SGHTA and CDR2 is FQGNSA. The CDR3 has 13 amino acids. CDR3 nucleotides: TGTGCCAGCAGCTTGCGAGGGGGCACTGAAGCTTTCTTT. This sequence encodes CASSLRGGTEAFF.

J is TRBJ1-1 and V is TRBV15; 7 bases match TRBD1. This CDR3 is built from 15 residues. Losses at the gene ends were 5 bases for V and 2 bases for J; bases not matched to a gene: 8. Germline CDR1 is LNHNV and CDR2 is YYDKDF (reference sequence). CDR3 DNA: TGTGCCACCAGCGGGAGACAGGGTGTAAACACTGAAGCTTTCTTT. It specifies CATSGRQGVNTEAFF.

V usage is TRBV21-1 and J usage is TRBJ2-5; the table gives TRBD2 as D, unverified against the DNA. TRBV21-1 is a pseudogene locus. The CDR3 spans 18 residues. The CDR3 sequence: CASSKLTSGRGAEETQYF. The CDR3 DNA is TGTGCCAGCAGCAAGTTGACAAGCGGACGAGGCGCCGAAGAGACCCAGTACTTC.

To note about this clone: Within the sample, other DNA sequences also encode this same CDR3. This chain uses TRBV12-3 or TRBV12-4 with TRBJ1-1; D is uncertain. The CDR3 has 13 amino acids. Trimming cost V 5 bases and J 1 base, with 8 bases left between them. CDR3 in amino acids: CASSATANTEAFF. The DNA of the CDR3 is TGTGCCAGCAGTGCAACAGCGAACACTGAAGCTTTCTTT.

In its sample, this clone was seen once. This chain links TRBV7-2 with TRBJ2-5; weak D call: TRBD2 (5 bases). V shed 1 base and J shed 5 bases, with 17 bases lying between them. The CDR3 covers 16 residues. Germline assignment: CDR1 SGHTA and CDR2 FQGNSA. The CDR3 protein is CASSLVDYSPTETQYF. The CDR3 bases are TGTGCCAGCAGCTTAGTAGACTACTCACCAACGGAGACCCAGTACTTC.

CDR3 coding DNA: TGTGCTAGTGGTTTGTCCAGGGTTTTTGGCTACACCTTC. The encoded protein is CASGLSRVFGYTF. The V call is TRBV12-5, the J call TRBJ1-2, with a tentative D call TRBD1 (5 bases). Germline assignment: CDR1 LGHNT and CDR2 FRNRAP. The CDR3 sequence is 13 residues long. V was cut by 2 bases and J by 7 bases, with 11 bases left in between.

V is TRBV6-5 and J is TRBJ1-5; 8 positions match TRBD1. CDR3 length: 15 residues. Trimming removed 6 bases from V and 5 bases from J; junction bases left unmatched: 9. Per germline, CDR1 MNHEY and CDR2 SVGAGI. As DNA, the CDR3 is TGTGCCAGCAGCCCAAGGGCAGGGGGCGATCAGCCCCAGCATTTT. It encodes CASSPRAGGDQPQHF.

The V gene is TRBV6-2 or TRBV6-3, the J gene TRBJ1-6, with D possibly being TRBD1 (5 bases). Trimming removed 2 bases from V and 1 base from J, with 9 bases in between. Germline-derived CDR1 and CDR2 are MNHEY and SVGEGT. The CDR3 length is 16 residues. The CDR3 nucleotides read TGTGCCAGCAGTTACGAGCAGGGATCCTATAATTCACCCCTCCACTTT. Translating it yields CASSYEQGSYNSPLHF.

V gene TRBV5-5 combines with J gene TRBJ2-7, with a weak D call TRBD1 (5 bases). Germline V CDR1 and CDR2: SGHKS, YYEKEE (reference sequence). V was cut by 2 bases and J by 6 bases, with 15 bases left in between. The length of the CDR3 is 14 residues. CDR3 sequence reads: CASSLQAWLGEQYF. The CDR3 DNA sequence: TGTGCCAGCAGCTTACAGGCGTGGCTGGGCGAGCAGTACTTC.